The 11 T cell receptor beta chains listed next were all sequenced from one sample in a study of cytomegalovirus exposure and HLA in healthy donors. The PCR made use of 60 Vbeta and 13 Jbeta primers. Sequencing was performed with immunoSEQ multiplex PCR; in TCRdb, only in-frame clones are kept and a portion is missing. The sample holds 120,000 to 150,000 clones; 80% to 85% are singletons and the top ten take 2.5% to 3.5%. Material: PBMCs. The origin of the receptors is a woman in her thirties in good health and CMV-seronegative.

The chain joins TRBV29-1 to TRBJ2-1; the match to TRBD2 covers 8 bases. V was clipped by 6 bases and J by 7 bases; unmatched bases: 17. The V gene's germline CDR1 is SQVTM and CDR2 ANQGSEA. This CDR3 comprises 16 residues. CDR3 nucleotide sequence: TGCAGCGTCGAGGTCGACGGGAGGGCCTTTCGTAATGAGCAGTTCTTC. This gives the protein CSVEVDGRAFRNEQFF.

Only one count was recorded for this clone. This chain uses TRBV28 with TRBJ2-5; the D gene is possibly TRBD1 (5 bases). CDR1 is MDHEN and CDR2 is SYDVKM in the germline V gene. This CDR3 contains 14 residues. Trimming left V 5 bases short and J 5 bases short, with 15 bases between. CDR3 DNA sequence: TGTGCCAGCAGTGCAGGGCAAGTACGGGAGACCCAGTACTTC. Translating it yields CASSAGQVRETQYF.

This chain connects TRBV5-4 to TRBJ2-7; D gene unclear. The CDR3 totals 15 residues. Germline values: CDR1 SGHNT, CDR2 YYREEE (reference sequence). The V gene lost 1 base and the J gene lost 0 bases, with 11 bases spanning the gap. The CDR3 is CASSLYPGSSYEQYF. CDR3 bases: TGTGCCAGCAGCTTGTATCCGGGTTCCTCCTACGAGCAGTACTTC.

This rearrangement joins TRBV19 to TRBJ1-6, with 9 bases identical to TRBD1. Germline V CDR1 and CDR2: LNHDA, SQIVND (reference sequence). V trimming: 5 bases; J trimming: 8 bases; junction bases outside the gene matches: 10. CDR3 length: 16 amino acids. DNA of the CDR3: TGTGCCAGTAGTCCTCAACAGGGGGCGTATGATTCACCCCTCCACTTT. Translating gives CASSPQQGAYDSPLHF.

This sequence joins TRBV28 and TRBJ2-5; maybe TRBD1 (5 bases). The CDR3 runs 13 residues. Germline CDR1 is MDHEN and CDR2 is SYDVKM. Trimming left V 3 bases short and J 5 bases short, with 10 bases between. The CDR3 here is CASSLARVETQYF. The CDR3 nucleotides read TGTGCCAGCAGTTTGGCCAGGGTGGAGACCCAGTACTTC.

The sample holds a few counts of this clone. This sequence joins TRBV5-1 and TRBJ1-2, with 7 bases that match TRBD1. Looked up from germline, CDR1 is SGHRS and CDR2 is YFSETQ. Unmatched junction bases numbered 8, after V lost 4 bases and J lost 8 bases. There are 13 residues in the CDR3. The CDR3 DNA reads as TGCGCCAGCAGCCCCCAGACAGGGAACGGCTACACCTTC. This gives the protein CASSPQTGNGYTF.

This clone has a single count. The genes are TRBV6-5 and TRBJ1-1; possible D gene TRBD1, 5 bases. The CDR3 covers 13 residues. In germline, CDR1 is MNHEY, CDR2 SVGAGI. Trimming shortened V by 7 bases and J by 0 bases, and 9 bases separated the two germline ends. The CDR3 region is CASKRGMNTEAFF. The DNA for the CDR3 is TGTGCCAGCAAACGGGGGATGAACACTGAAGCTTTCTTT.

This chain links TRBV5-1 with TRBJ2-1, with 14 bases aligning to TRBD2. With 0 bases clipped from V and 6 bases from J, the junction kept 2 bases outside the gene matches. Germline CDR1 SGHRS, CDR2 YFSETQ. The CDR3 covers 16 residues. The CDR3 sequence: CASSLAGTSGSNEQFF. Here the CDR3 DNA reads TGCGCCAGCAGCTTGGCCGGGACTAGCGGGAGCAATGAGCAGTTCTTC.

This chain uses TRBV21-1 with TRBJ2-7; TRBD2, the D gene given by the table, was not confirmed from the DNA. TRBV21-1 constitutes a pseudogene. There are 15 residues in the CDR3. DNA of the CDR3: TGTGCCAGCAGCAGGATTCTAGCGAGGGCCTACGAGCAGTACTTC. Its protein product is CASSRILARAYEQYF.

The CDR3 protein is CASSFLGQGAIGANVLTF. The CDR3, as DNA: TGTGCCAGCAGTTTTTTGGGACAGGGGGCTATTGGGGCCAACGTCCTGACTTTC. This chain uses TRBV27 with TRBJ2-6; 12 bases agree with TRBD1. V shed 3 bases, J shed 3 bases, and the junction held 6 bases outside the gene matches. Germline loops: CDR1 MNHEY, CDR2 SMNVEV (reference sequence). The length of the CDR3 is 18 residues.

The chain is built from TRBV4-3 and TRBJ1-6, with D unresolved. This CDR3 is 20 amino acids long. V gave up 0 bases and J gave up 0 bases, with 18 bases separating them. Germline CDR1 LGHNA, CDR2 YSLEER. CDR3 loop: CASSQEWQVLKSSYNSPLHF. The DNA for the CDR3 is TGCGCCAGCAGCCAAGAATGGCAGGTTTTAAAAAGCTCCTATAATTCACCCCTCCACTTT.